The source of this TCR beta chain is a study of CD4 T cell repertoires in COVID-19. About the research overall: Other coronavirus spike proteins restimulated relabeled CFSE-low cells expanded with IL-2 for ten to eleven days. Study-wide findings and caveats: Suggested intraclonal diversification: top SARS-CoV-2-reactive clonotypes appeared in two or three memory subsets. In SARS-CoV and/or HKU1 spike cultures, between about 6 and 26% of SARS-CoV-2 clonotypes reappeared.

The assay was immunoSEQ multiplex PCR, and TCRdb's table has in-frame clones only and misses some. This table has approximately 79,000 clones, about four fifths appearing once. About this clone: Antigen: not known.

These memory T cells were uncultured and sequenced directly after ex vivo isolation. The V gene lost 7 bases and the J gene lost 4 bases, with 16 bases spanning the gap. The germline V gene encodes CDR1 MDHEN and CDR2 SYDVKM. There are 14 residues in the CDR3. The chain combines TRBV28 with TRBJ1-2; D is ambiguous. The source of this sequence is a human donor who had COVID-19. The sequencing used CD4+ T cells from peripheral blood, collected after recovery from COVID-19. Here the CDR3 DNA reads TGTGCCAGCACTAAAGAACAGTGGGTCTATGGCTACACCTTC. Its translation: CASTKEQWVYGYTF.